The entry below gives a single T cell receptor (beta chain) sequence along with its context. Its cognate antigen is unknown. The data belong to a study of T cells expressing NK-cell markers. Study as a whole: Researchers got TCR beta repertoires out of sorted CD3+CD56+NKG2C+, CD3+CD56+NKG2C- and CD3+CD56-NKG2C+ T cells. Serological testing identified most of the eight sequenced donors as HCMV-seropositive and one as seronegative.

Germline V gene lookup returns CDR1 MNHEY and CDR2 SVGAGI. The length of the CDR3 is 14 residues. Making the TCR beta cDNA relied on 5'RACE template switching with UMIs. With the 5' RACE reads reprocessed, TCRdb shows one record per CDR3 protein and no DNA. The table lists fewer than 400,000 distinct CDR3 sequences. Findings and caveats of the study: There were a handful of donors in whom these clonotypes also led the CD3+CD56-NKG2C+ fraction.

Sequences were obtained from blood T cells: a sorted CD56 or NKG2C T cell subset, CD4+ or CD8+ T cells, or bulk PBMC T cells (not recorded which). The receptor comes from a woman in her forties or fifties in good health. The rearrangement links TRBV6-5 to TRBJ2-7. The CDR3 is CASSNDIYSYEQYF.